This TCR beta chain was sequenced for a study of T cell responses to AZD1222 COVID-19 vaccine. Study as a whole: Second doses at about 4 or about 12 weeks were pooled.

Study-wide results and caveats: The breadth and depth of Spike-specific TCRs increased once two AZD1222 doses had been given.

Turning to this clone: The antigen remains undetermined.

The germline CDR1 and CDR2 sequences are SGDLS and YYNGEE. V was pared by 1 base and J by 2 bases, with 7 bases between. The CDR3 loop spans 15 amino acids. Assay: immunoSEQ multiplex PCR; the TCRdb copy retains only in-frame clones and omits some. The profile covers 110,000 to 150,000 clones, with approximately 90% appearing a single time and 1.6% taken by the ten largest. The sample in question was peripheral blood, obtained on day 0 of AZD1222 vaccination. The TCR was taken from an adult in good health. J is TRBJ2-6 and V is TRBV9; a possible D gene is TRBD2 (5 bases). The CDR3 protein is CASSVFGAGANVLTF. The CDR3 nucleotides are TGTGCCAGCAGCGTATTCGGGGCTGGGGCCAACGTCCTGACTTTC.